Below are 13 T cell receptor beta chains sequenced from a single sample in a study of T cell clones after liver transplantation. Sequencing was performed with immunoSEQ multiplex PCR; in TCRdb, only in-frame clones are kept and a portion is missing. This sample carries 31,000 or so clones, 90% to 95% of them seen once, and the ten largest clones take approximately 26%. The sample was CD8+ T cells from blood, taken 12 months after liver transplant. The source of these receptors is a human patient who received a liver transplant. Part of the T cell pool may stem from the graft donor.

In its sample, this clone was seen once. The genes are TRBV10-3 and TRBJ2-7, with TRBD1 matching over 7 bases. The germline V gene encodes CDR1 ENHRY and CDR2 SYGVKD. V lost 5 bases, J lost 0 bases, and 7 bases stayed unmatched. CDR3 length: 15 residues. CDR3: CAISSGTDLSYEQYF. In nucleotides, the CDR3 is TGTGCCATCAGTTCCGGGACAGACCTCTCCTACGAGCAGTACTTC.

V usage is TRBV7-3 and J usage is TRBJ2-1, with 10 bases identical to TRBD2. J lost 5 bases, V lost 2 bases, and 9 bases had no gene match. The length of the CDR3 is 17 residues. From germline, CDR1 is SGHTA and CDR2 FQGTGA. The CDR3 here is CASSLGLGTSVNNEQFF. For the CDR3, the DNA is TGTGCCAGCAGCTTAGGATTAGGGACTAGCGTTAACAATGAGCAGTTCTTC.

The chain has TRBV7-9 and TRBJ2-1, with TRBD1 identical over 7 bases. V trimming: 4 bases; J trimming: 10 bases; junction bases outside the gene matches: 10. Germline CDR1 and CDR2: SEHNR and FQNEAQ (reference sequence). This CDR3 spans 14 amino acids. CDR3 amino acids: CASSYRDSYLEQFF. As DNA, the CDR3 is TGTGCCAGCAGCTACCGGGACAGTTACCTAGAGCAGTTCTTC.

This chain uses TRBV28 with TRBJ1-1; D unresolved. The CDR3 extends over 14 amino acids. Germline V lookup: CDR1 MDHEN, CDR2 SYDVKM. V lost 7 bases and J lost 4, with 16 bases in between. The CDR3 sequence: CASTPSDGGTEAFF. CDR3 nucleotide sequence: TGTGCCAGCACTCCTTCGGATGGTGGCACTGAAGCTTTCTTT.

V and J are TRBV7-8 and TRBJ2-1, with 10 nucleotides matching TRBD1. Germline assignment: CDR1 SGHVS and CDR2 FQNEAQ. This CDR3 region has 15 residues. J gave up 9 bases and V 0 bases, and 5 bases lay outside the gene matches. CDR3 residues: CASSLASTGGGEQFF. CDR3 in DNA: TGTGCCAGCAGCTTAGCATCGACAGGGGGCGGTGAGCAGTTCTTC.

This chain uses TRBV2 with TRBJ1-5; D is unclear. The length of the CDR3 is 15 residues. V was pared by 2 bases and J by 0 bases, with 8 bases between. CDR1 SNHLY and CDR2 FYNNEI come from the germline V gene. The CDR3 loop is CASSERGYSNQPQHF. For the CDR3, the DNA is TGTGCCAGCAGTGAACGTGGGTATAGCAATCAGCCCCAGCATTTT.

In DNA, the CDR3 is TGTGCCAGCAGTTTATCGAGGAGCGGAGCTACCGACGAGCAGTACTTC. This codes for CASSLSRSGATDEQYF. The gene calls are TRBV27 and TRBJ2-7, with D tentatively TRBD2 (5 bases). This CDR3 comprises 16 residues. V was clipped by 0 bases and J by 5 bases, with 17 bases between them. Germline-derived CDR1 and CDR2 are MNHEY and SMNVEV (reference sequence).

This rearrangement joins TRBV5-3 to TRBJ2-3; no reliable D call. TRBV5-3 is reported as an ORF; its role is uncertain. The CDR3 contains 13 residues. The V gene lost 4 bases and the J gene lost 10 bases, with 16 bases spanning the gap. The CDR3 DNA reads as TGTGCCAGAAGCCTTGAACTCCTGGCCTCGCAGTATTTT. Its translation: CARSLELLASQYF.

The CDR3 coding sequence is TGTGCCAGCAGCACCCCGGGACAGGTATACGAGCAGTACTTC. Encoded protein: CASSTPGQVYEQYF. V gene TRBV7-9 combines with J gene TRBJ2-7, with TRBD1 identical over 8 bases. Trimming took 5 bases from V and 4 from J; bases not matched to a gene: 7. The CDR3 contains 14 residues. The V gene's germline CDR1 is SEHNR and CDR2 FQNEAQ (reference sequence).

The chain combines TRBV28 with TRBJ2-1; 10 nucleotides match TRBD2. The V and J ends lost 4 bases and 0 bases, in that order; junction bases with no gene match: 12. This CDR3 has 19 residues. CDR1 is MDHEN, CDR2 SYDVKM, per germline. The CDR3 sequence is CASSSRRLLAGSSYNEQFF. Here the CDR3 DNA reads TGTGCCAGCAGTTCCAGGAGGCTACTAGCGGGGAGCTCCTACAATGAGCAGTTCTTC.

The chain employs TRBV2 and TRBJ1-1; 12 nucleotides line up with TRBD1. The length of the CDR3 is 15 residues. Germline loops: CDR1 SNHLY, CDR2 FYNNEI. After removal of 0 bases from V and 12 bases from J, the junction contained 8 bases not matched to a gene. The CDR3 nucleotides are TGTGCCAGCAGTGAAGCGCGGGGACAGGGGGCTCGTCCTTTCTTT. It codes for CASSEARGQGARPFF.

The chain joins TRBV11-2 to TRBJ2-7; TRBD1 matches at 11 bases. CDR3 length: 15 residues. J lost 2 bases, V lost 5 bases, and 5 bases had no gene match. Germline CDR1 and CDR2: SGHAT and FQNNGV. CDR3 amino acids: CASSLGTGGPYEQYF. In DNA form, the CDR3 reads TGTGCCAGCAGCCTTGGGACAGGGGGTCCCTACGAGCAGTACTTC.

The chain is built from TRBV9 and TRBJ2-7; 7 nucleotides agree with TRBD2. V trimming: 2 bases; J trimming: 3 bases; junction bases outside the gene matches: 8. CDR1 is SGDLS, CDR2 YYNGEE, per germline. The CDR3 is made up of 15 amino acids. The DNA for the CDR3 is TGTGCCAGCAGCGTTGGGGGGGAAACGGTCTACGAGCAGTACTTC. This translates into CASSVGGETVYEQYF.